This TCR beta chain was identified in a study of OX40 agonist ivuxolimab in advanced cancers. About the research overall: Patients were given ivuxolimab, an antibody that agonizes OX40 (CD134).

Using immunoSEQ multiplex PCR, the repertoire was profiled, and TCRdb retains in-frame clones only, with some absent. Found here are 66,000 or so clones, 85% of them singletons; the top ten hold roughly 4%. About this clone itself: As yet, its antigen is unknown.

CDR3 length: 14 amino acids. Per germline, CDR1 SGHKS and CDR2 YYEKEE (reference sequence). V lost 4 bases and J 8 bases, leaving 16 bases between the germline ends. Study-level results: Expanded clones tended on average to be more numerous among CD8+ T cells than CD4+. CD4+ and CD8+ T cells in blood underwent clonal expansion by week 6 at 0.1 to 3.0 mg/kg.

This specimen was CD4+ or CD8+ T cells sorted from blood, taken in a trial of the OX40 agonist ivuxolimab. The chain carries TRBV5-5 and TRBJ2-1, with a tentative D call TRBD2 (6 bases). This receptor was identified in an adult with an advanced solid tumor such as melanoma, head and neck, liver or kidney cancer. The CDR3 region is CASSLGTGEDEQFF. The CDR3 coding sequence is TGTGCCAGCAGCCTCGGGACGGGAGAGGATGAGCAGTTCTTC.